Presented here are 23 T cell receptor beta chains from one specimen sequenced in a study of T cells in women clearing cervical HPV infection. Clones were sequenced by immunoSEQ multiplex PCR, and TCRdb holds only the in-frame ones, with some missing. The table for this sample gives 15,000 to 20,000 clones. The sample comprised blood buffy coat. The receptors were gathered from a woman aged 18 to 75 with a cervical HPV16 infection that either progressed to CIN3+ or cleared (not recorded which).

Details on this clone: The read gets to within 3 residues of the CDR3 end, and the germline J gene fills in the rest. V usage is TRBV7-9 and J usage is TRBJ1-2, with a possible D match to TRBD1 (5 bases). The CDR3 contains 14 residues. Per germline, CDR1 SEHNR and CDR2 FQNEAQ (reference sequence). CDR3 DNA (partial): TGTGCCAGCAGCTTATCGACAGTGTACAATGAC. It specifies CASSLSTVYND. The CDR3 in its entirety is CASSLSTVYNDYTF. Full variable domain (remainder filled in from reference TRBV7-9 and TRBJ1-2): DTGVSQNPRHKITKRGQNVTFRCDPISEHNRLYWYRQTLGQGPEFLTYFQNEAQLEKSRLLSDRFSAERPKGSFSTLEIQRTEQGDSAMYLCASSLSTVYNDYTFGSGTRLTVV.

About this clone: The read halts 3 residues ahead of the CDR3 end, with the missing end drawn from the germline J gene. The rearrangement links TRBV19 to TRBJ2-1; 12 nucleotides line up with TRBD2. The length of the CDR3 is 16 residues. The ends lost 5 bases at V and 4 bases at J; junction bases unmatched: 6. Germline loops: CDR1 LNHDA, CDR2 SQIVND (reference sequence). The sequenced part of the CDR3 DNA is TGTGCCAGTAGTCCCCCTAGCGGGGGGGTTTACAATGAG. Translated, it gives CASSPPSGGVYNE. The whole CDR3 region reads CASSPPSGGVYNEQFF.

A note on this clone: With the read ending 3 residues before the CDR3 end, the germline J gene is used to fill in that end. The rearrangement links TRBV20-1 to TRBJ1-2, with D unresolved. The CDR3 totals 11 residues. The ends were cut back, 4 bases at V and 7 bases at J, with 10 bases in the middle. Germline CDR1 DFQATT, CDR2 SNEGSKA (reference sequence). The CDR3 sequence is CSATTSSGYTF. CDR3 DNA, as far as it was read: TGCAGTGCTACCACCTCCAGTGGC.

With regard to this clone: The read halts 3 residues ahead of the CDR3 end, with the missing end drawn from the germline J gene. This chain links TRBV11-2 with TRBJ1-2, with no clear D. The V end lost 5 bases, the J end lost 4 bases, and 14 bases lay between the germline ends. This CDR3 is 14 amino acids long. Germline values: CDR1 SGHAT, CDR2 FQNNGV. CDR3 in amino acids: CASSPQTISYGYTF. The CDR3 DNA, read in part, is TGTGCCAGCAGCCCTCAGACAATTTCCTATGGC. Full variable domain (outside the CDR3, taken from reference TRBV11-2 and TRBJ1-2): EAGVAQSPRYKIIEKRQSVAFWCNPISGHATLYWYQQILGQGPKLLIQFQNNGVVDDSQLPKDRFSAERLKGVDSTLKIQPAKLEDSAVYLCASSPQTISYGYTFGSGTRLTVV.

On this clone: The CDR3 end lies 3 residues beyond the end of the read and is filled in from the germline J gene. The chain carries TRBV30 and TRBJ1-1; TRBD1 aligns across 7 bases. Germline V CDR1 and CDR2: GTSNPN, SVGIG (reference sequence). This CDR3 contains 13 residues. The V and J ends lost 4 bases and 6 bases, in that order; junction bases with no gene match: 8. CDR3 region: CAWNPGGGPEAFF. Partial CDR3 DNA: TGTGCCTGGAATCCGGGAGGGGGCCCTGAA. Full variable domain (rest looked up from reference TRBV30 and TRBJ1-1): SQTIHQWPATLVQPVGSPLSLECTVEGTSNPNLYWYRQAAGRGLQLLFYSVGIGQISSEVPQNLSASRPQDRQFILSSKKLLLSDSGFYLCAWNPGGGPEAFFGQGTRLTVV.

To note about this clone: Sequencing ends 3 residues short of the CDR3 end; the germline J gene provides the rest. The rearrangement uses TRBV30 and TRBJ2-2; weak D call: TRBD1 (6 bases). This CDR3 comprises 15 residues. Germline CDR1 is GTSNPN and CDR2 is SVGIG (reference sequence). CDR3 DNA, as far as it was read: TGTGCCTGGAGTGGACAGGTCACTGGGGCCAACGTG. This translates into CAWSGQVTGANV. The CDR3 in its entirety is CAWSGQVTGANVLFF.

As to this clone: The read is 3 residues too short to cover the CDR3 end, so that end is filled in from the germline J gene. The chain uses TRBV5-1 and TRBJ2-1, with 8 bases aligning to TRBD1. CDR1 is SGHRS and CDR2 is YFSETQ in the germline V gene. This CDR3 contains 13 residues. V lost 6 bases to trimming and J lost 8 bases; unmatched junction nucleotides: 7. This CDR3 is CASTWPGGDEQFF. Incomplete CDR3 DNA: TGCGCCAGCACCTGGCCAGGGGGCGATGAG.

Comment on this clone: The read ends 3 residues early relative to the CDR3; the germline J gene fills the gap. J is TRBJ1-5 and V is TRBV11-1, with TRBD1 identical over 8 bases. V shed 5 bases and J 6 bases; nucleotides not matched to a gene: 3. The CDR3 runs 13 residues. Germline V CDR1 and CDR2: SGHAT, FQDESV (reference sequence). The CDR3 loop reads CASSQDRGQPQHF. The sequenced CDR3 bases are TGTGCCAGCAGCCAAGACAGGGGTCAGCCC.

Notes on this clone: With the read ending 3 residues before the CDR3 end, the germline J gene is used to fill in that end. The chain is built from TRBV20-1 and TRBJ2-3, with 11 bases lining up with TRBD2. V lost 1 base to trimming and J lost 3 bases; unmatched junction nucleotides: 3. The CDR3 spans 15 residues. CDR1 DFQATT and CDR2 SNEGSKA come from the germline V gene (reference sequence). CDR3 DNA, as far as it was read: TGCAGTGCTAGAGTTGGGACTAGCGGAACAGATACG. It encodes CSARVGTSGTDT. The whole CDR3 sequence reads CSARVGTSGTDTQYF.

The CDR3 DNA, read in part, is TGTGCCAGTAGGCCTGCGTGGGGACAGGCGAATCAGCCG. The encoded protein is CASRPAWGQANQP. The full CDR3 is CASRPAWGQANQPQYF. This chain connects TRBV19 to TRBJ2-3, with TRBD1 matching 8 bases. Read coverage stops 3 residues before the CDR3 terminus; the germline J gene supplies the remainder. CDR1 is LNHDA and CDR2 is SQIVND in the germline V gene (reference sequence). The CDR3 is 16 residues long.

In regard to this clone: The read ends 3 residues before the CDR3 terminus; that terminus is restored from the germline J gene. The chain couples TRBV5-1 to TRBJ1-4; 7 nucleotides agree with TRBD1. The length of the CDR3 is 16 residues. Germline V gene sequence: CDR1 SGHRS, CDR2 YFSETQ. The CDR3 reads CASSLAGAGGNSPLFF. The covered CDR3 bases are TGCGCCAGCAGCTTGGCAGGTGCAGGGGGTAATTCACCA.

Notes on this clone: The CDR3 end is not reached by the read, which stops 3 residues before it; the germline J gene fills it in. The rearrangement links TRBV11-2 to TRBJ1-1; 7 positions match TRBD1. CDR1 SGHAT and CDR2 FQNNGV come from the germline V gene. Germline trimming cut 3 bases from V and 5 bases from J; bases unmatched to any gene: 6. This CDR3 is built from 14 residues. CDR3: CASSLTGLGTEAFF. CDR3 bases read: TGTGCCAGCAGCTTGACAGGGCTGGGGACTGAA.

Of note for this clone: The read ends 3 residues early relative to the CDR3; the germline J gene fills the gap. This rearrangement joins TRBV7-9 to TRBJ2-1; no reliable D call. Trimming took off 1 base at V and 8 bases at J, with 15 bases between the two ends. The CDR3 length is 15 residues. In germline, CDR1 is SEHNR, CDR2 FQNEAQ (reference sequence). Here the CDR3 reads CASSLDPTPSHEQFF. The DNA read from the CDR3 is TGTGCCAGCAGCTTAGACCCAACTCCCTCGCATGAG.

To note about this clone: The read terminates 3 residues ahead of where the CDR3 ends, so the germline J gene completes it. The chain is built from TRBV7-9 and TRBJ2-5; D is perhaps TRBD1 (6 bases). The germline V gene encodes CDR1 SEHNR and CDR2 FQNEAQ (reference sequence). Deletions cut 6 bases from V and 5 bases from J, with 10 bases between. The CDR3 covers 12 residues. CDR3 protein: CASSTGWETQYF. CDR3 DNA, as far as it was read: TGTGCCAGCAGTACAGGGTGGGAGACC.

Notes on this clone: The observed sequence ends 3 residues before the CDR3 terminus, with the missing tail filled in from the germline J gene. V gene TRBV29-1 combines with J gene TRBJ1-2; 9 nucleotides agree with TRBD1. Germline V gene data show CDR1 as SQVTM and CDR2 as ANQGSEA. This CDR3 spans 15 amino acids. V shed 1 base, J shed 7 bases, and the junction held 10 bases outside the gene matches. CDR3 residues: CSVEGQGGSAGGYTF. CDR3 DNA (partial): TGCAGCGTTGAAGGACAGGGGGGCTCGGCGGGTGGC. Supplemented by reference TRBV29-1 and TRBJ1-2, the full variable domain reads SAVISQKPSRDICQRGTSLTIQCQVDSQVTMMFWYRQQPGQSLTLIATANQGSEATYESGFVIDKFPISRPNLTFSTLTVSNMSPEDSSIYLCSVEGQGGSAGGYTFGSGTRLTVV.

Notes on this clone: The read ends 3 residues shy of where the CDR3 ends; the end is completed using the germline J gene. J is TRBJ2-3 and V is TRBV3-1 (or the pseudogene TRBV3-2), with D possibly matching TRBD2 (5 bases). The length of the CDR3 is 15 residues. Germline V CDR1 and CDR2: LGHDT, YNNKEL (reference sequence). V lost 2 bases, J lost 5 bases, and 14 bases lay in between. CDR3 DNA (partial): TGTGCCAGCAGCCAACCAACTAGACTCGGAGATACG. It encodes CASSQPTRLGDT. The whole CDR3 sequence reads CASSQPTRLGDTQYF.

On this clone: The read ends 3 residues early relative to the CDR3; the germline J gene fills the gap. V and J are TRBV30 and TRBJ2-7; TRBD1 is a possible D gene (7 bases). The CDR3 extends over 14 amino acids. V lost 4 bases to trimming and J lost 3 bases, with 16 bases between them. Germline V gene data show CDR1 as GTSNPN and CDR2 as SVGIG (reference sequence). The CDR3 here is CAWNREPGGYEQYF. The CDR3 bases that were read are TGTGCCTGGAACCGGGAGCCAGGGGGCTACGAG.

To note about this clone: The CDR3 end is not reached by the read, which stops 3 residues before it; the germline J gene fills it in. This rearrangement joins TRBV7-6 to TRBJ1-1, with a weak D call TRBD1 (5 bases). From germline, CDR1 is SGHVS and CDR2 FNYEAQ. The CDR3 has 14 amino acids. The CDR3 DNA, read in part, is TGTGCCAGCAGTCCCGGGACTAGTGGAGAGACA. Translation: CASSPGTSGET. The full CDR3 reads CASSPGTSGETAFF.

A note on this clone: The read comes to an end 3 residues before the CDR3 does, leaving the germline J gene to fill in the end. The rearrangement links TRBV2 to TRBJ2-2; D ambiguous. The CDR3 is 15 amino acids. Looked up from germline, CDR1 is SNHLY and CDR2 is FYNNEI. Trimming pared 5 bases from V and 0 bases from J, leaving 10 bases between. CDR3 in amino acids: CASSTETANTGELFF. The DNA read from the CDR3 is TGTGCCAGCAGTACCGAAACTGCGAACACCGGGGAG.

Turning to this clone: The CDR3 is cut off 3 residues early in the read; its end comes from the germline J gene. J is TRBJ1-6 and V is TRBV7-9; 9 bases align to TRBD1. V lost 5 bases, J lost 7 bases, and 6 bases stayed unmatched. Germline V gives CDR1 SEHNR, CDR2 FQNEAQ (reference sequence). This CDR3 region has 15 residues. CDR3 protein: CASSLGTGKNSPLHF. CDR3 DNA (partial): TGTGCCAGCAGCCTTGGGACAGGGAAAAATTCACCC.

Comments on this clone: The read stops 3 residues short of the end of the CDR3; the missing end is completed from the germline J gene. The chain employs TRBV6-2 or TRBV6-3 and TRBJ2-3, with D possibly TRBD2 on 6 matching bases. Trimming left V 2 bases short and J 6 bases short, with 18 bases between. The CDR3 sequence is 16 residues long. The germline V gene has CDR1 MNHEY and CDR2 SVGEGT. The CDR3 bases that were read are TGTGCCAGCAGTTACACCGCGGGACTGCCGACGGATACG. Translated: CASSYTAGLPTDT. The entire CDR3 reads CASSYTAGLPTDTQYF.

The CDR3 reads CAWSGLINSPLFF. The sequenced CDR3 bases are TGTGCCTGGAGCGGACTCATTAATTCACCA. The genes are TRBV30 and TRBJ1-4; D remains ambiguous. Read coverage stops 3 residues before the CDR3 terminus; the germline J gene supplies the remainder. The CDR3 has 13 amino acids. From germline, CDR1 is GTSNPN and CDR2 SVGIG (reference sequence). Based on the CDR3 plus reference TRBV30 and TRBJ1-4, the full variable domain is SQTIHQWPATLVQPVGSPLSLECTVEGTSNPNLYWYRQAAGRGLQLLFYSVGIGQISSEVPQNLSASRPQDRQFILSSKKLLLSDSGFYLCAWSGLINSPLFFGSGTQLSVL.

In regard to this clone: The read falls 3 residues short of the CDR3 end, and the missing part is taken from the germline J gene. The chain employs TRBV20-1 and TRBJ2-3, with TRBD2 identical over 10 bases. This CDR3 is 14 amino acids long. V trimming: 5 bases; J trimming: 4 bases; junction bases outside the gene matches: 6. CDR1 is DFQATT and CDR2 is SNEGSKA in the germline V gene (reference sequence). CDR3 sequence reads: CSARPSGGADTQYF. The CDR3 DNA, read in part, is TGCAGTGCTCGGCCCAGCGGGGGGGCAGATACG.